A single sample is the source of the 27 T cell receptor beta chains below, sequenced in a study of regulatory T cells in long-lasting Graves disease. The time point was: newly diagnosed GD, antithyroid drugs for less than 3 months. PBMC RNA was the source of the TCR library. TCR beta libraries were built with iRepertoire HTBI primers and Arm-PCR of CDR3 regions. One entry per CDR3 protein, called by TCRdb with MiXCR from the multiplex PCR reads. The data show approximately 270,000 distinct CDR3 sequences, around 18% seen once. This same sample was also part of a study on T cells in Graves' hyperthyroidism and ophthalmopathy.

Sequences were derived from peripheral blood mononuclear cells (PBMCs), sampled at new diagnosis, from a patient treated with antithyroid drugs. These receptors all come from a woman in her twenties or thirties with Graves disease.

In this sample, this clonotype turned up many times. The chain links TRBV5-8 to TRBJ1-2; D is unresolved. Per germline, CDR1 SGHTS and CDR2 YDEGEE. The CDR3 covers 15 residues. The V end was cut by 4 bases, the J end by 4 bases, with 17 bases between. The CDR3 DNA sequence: TGTGCCAGCAGCCGCCCAATAAAGAAATCCTATGGCTACACCTTC. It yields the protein CASSRPIKKSYGYTF.

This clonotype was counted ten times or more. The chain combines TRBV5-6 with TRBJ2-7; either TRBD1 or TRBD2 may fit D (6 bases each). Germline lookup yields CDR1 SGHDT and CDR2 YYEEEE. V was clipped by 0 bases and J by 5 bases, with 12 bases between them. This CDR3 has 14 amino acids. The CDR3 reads CASSLGRGGHEQYF. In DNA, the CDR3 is TGTGCCAGCAGCTTGGGCAGGGGAGGCCACGAGCAGTACTTC.

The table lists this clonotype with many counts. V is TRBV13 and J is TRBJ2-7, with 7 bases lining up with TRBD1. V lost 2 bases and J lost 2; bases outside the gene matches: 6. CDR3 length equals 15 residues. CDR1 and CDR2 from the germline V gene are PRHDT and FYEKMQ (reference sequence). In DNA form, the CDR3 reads TGTGCCAGCAGCTTAAATCCAGGGACAGCCTACGAGCAGTACTTC. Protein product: CASSLNPGTAYEQYF.

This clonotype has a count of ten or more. DNA for the CDR3: TGCAGTGCTAGACAGGCCTACACTGAAGCTTTCTTT. As protein: CSARQAYTEAFF. V usage is TRBV20-1 and J usage is TRBJ1-1; D is uncertain. Germline values: CDR1 DFQATT, CDR2 SNEGSKA (reference sequence). Trimming shortened V by 2 bases and J by 3 bases, and 7 bases separated the two germline ends. The CDR3 has 12 residues.

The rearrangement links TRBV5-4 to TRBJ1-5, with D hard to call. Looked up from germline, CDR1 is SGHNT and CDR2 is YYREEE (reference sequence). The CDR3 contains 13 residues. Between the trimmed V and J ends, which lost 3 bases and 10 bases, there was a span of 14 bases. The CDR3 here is CASSWNREFPQHF. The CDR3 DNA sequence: TGTGCCAGCAGCTGGAACCGGGAATTCCCCCAGCATTTT. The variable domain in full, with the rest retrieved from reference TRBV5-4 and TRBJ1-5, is ETGVTQSPTHLIKTRGQQVTLRCSSQSGHNTVSWYQQALGQGPQFIFQYYREEENGRGNFPPRFSGLQFPNYSSELNVNALELDDSALYLCASSWNREFPQHFGDGTRLSIL.

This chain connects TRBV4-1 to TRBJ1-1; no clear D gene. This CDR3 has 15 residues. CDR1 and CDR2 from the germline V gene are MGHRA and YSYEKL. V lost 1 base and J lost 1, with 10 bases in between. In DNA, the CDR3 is TGCGCCAGCAGCCAAGTAGGGTTGGGGAACACTGAAGCTTTCTTT. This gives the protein CASSQVGLGNTEAFF.

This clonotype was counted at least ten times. The CDR3 region is CASSHRESNTEAFF. In nucleotides, the CDR3 is TGTGCCAGCAGCCACAGGGAGTCGAACACTGAAGCTTTCTTT. The V gene is TRBV6-1, the J gene TRBJ1-1; the D gene is possibly TRBD1 (6 bases). Germline loops: CDR1 MNHNS, CDR2 SASEGT. Trimming stripped 6 bases from V and 1 base from J, with 12 bases between. The CDR3 is 14 residues long.

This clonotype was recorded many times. CDR3 in amino acids: CASRPLGGSLQPQHF. DNA of the CDR3: TGTGCCAGCAGACCCTTAGGGGGTTCGTTACAGCCCCAGCATTTT. V gene TRBV27 combines with J gene TRBJ1-5; TRBD1 might be the D (6 bases). Germline loops: CDR1 MNHEY, CDR2 SMNVEV (reference sequence). Trimming took off 6 bases at V and 7 bases at J, with 19 bases between the two ends. The CDR3 spans 15 residues.

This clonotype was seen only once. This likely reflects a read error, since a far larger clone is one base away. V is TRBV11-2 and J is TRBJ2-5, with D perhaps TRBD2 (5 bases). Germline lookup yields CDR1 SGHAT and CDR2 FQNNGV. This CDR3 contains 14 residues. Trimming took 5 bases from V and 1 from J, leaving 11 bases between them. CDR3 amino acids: CASSPKRTQETQYF. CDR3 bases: TGTGCCAGCAGCCCGAAGCGGACCCAAGAGACCCAGTACTTC.

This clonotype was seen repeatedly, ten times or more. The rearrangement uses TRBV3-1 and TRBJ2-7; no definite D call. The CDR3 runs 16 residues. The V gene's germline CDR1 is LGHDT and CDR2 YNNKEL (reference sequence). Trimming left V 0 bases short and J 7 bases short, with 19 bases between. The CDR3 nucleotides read TGTGCCAGCAGCCAAGATCGCCGTGTTCTTTTTGTGGAGCAGTACTTC. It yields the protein CASSQDRRVLFVEQYF.

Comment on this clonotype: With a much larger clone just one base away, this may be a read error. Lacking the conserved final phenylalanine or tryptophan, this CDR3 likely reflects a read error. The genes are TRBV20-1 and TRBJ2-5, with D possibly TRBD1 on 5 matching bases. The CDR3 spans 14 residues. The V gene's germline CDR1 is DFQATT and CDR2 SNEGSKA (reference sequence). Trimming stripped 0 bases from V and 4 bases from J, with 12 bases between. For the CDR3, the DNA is TGCAGTGCTAGAGACAGTTTGGGGCGAGAGACCCAGTACTTA. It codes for CSARDSLGRETQYL.

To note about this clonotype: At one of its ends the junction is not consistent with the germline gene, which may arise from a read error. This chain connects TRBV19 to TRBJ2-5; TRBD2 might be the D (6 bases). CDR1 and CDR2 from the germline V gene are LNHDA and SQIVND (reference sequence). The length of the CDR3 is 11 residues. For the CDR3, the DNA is TGTACCAGTAGTATGGGAGGGACCCAGTACTTC. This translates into CTSSMGGTQYF.

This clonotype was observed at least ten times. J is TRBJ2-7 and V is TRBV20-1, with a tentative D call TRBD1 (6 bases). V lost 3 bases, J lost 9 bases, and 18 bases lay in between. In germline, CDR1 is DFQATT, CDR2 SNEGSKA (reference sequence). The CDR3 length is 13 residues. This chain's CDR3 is CSARAEGQGAQYF. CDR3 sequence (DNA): TGCAGTGCTAGGGCTGAGGGACAAGGAGCGCAGTACTTC.

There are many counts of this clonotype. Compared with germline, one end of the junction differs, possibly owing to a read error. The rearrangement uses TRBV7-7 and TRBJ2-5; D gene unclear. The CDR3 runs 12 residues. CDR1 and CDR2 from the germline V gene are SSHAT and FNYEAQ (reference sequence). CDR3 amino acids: CASSEIGETQYF. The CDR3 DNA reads TGTGCTAGCAGCGAGATAGGAGAGACCCAGTACTTC. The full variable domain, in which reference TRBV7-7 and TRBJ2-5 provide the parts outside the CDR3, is GAGVSQSPRYKVTKRGQDVTLRCDPISSHATLYWYQQALGQGPEFLTYFNYEAQPDKSGLPSDRFSAERPEGSISTLTIQRTEQRDSAMYRCASSEIGETQYFGPGTRLLVL.

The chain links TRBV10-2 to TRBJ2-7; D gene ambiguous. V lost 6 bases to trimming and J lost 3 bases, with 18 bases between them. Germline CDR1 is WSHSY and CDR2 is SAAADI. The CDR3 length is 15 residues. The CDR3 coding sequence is TGCGCCAGCAGCCTACTGAGAATGACGAGCTACGAGCAGTACTTC. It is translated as CASSLLRMTSYEQYF.

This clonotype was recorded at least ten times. The CDR3 DNA is TGCAGTGCTAGGCAGGGGAGCCAAGAGACCCAGTACTTC. Translation: CSARQGSQETQYF. The chain joins TRBV20-1 to TRBJ2-5; weak D call: TRBD1 (6 bases). Per germline, CDR1 DFQATT and CDR2 SNEGSKA (reference sequence). V was shortened by 3 bases and J by 1 base, with 9 bases between the two germline ends. CDR3 size: 13 residues.

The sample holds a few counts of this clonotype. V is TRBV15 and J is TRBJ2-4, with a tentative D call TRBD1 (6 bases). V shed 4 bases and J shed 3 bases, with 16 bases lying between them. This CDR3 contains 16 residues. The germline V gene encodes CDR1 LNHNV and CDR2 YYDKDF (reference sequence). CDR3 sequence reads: CATSTQGNWDKNIQYF. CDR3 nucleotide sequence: TGTGCCACCAGCACGCAGGGGAATTGGGACAAAAACATTCAGTACTTC. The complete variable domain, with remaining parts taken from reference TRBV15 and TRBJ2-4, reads DAMVIQNPRYQVTQFGKPVTLSCSQTLNHNVMYWYQQKSSQAPKLLFHYYDKDFNNEADTPDNFQSRRPNTSFCFLDIRSPGLGDTAMYLCATSTQGNWDKNIQYFGAGTRLSVL.

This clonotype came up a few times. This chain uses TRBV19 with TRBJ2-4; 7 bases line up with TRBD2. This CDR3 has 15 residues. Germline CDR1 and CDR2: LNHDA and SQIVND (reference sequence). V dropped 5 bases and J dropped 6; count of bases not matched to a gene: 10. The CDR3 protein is CASSPTLSGGNIQYF. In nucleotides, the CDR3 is TGTGCCAGTAGTCCGACACTTTCGGGAGGAAACATTCAGTACTTC.

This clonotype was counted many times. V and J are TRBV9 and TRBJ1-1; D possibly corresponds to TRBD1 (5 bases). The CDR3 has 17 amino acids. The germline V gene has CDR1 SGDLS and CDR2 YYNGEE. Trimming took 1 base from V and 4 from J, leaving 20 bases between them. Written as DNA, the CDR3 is TGTGCCAGCAGCGTATCCAGGACAATACAATTGGGCACTGAAGCTTTCTTT. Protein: CASSVSRTIQLGTEAFF.

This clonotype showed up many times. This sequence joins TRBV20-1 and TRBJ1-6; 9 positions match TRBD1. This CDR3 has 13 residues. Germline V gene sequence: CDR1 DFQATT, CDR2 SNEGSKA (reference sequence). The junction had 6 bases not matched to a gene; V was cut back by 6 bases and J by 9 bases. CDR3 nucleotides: TGCAGTGCCCGACAGGGGGGAATTTCACCCCTCCACTTT. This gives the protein CSARQGGISPLHF.

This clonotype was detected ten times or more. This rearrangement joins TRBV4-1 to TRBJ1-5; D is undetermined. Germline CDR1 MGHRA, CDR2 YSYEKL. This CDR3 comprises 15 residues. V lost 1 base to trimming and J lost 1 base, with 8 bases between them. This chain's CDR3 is CASSQGRVSNQPQHF. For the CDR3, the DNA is TGCGCCAGCAGCCAAGGGAGGGTCAGCAATCAGCCCCAGCATTTT.

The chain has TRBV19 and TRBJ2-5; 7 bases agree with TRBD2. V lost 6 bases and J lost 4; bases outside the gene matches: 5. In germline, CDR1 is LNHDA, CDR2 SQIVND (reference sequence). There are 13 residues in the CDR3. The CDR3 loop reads CASSGGFRETQYF. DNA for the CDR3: TGTGCCAGTAGCGGGGGGTTTAGAGAGACCCAGTACTTC. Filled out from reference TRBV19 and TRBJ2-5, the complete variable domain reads DGGITQSPKYLFRKEGQNVTLSCEQNLNHDAMYWYRQDPGQGLRLIYYSQIVNDFQKGDIAEGYSVSREKKESFPLTVTSAQKNPTAFYLCASSGGFRETQYFGPGTRLLVL.

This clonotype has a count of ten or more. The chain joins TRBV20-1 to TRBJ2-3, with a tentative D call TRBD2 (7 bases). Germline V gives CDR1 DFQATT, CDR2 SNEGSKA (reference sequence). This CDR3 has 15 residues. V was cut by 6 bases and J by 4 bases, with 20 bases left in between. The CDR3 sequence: CSAHRGGGRSDTQYF. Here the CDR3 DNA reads TGCAGTGCCCACCGGGGAGGGGGAAGGTCAGATACGCAGTATTTT.

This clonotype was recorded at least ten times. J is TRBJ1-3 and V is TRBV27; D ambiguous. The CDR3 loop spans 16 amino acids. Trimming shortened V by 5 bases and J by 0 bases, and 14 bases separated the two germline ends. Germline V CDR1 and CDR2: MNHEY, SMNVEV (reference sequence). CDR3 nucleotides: TGTGCCAGCAGTCCGCGGACCCGTAACTCTGGAAACACCATATATTTT. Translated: CASSPRTRNSGNTIYF.

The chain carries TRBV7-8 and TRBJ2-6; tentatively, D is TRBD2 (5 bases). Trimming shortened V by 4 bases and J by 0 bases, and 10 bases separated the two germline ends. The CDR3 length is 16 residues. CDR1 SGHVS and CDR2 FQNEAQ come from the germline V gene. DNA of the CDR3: TGTGCCAGCAGCTCAACGAGGGTCTCTGGGGCCAACGTCCTGACTTTC. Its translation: CASSSTRVSGANVLTF.

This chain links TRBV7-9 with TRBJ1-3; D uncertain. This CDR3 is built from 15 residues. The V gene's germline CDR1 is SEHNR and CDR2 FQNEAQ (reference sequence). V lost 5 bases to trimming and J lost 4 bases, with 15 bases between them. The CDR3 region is CASSLQPIPGNTIYF. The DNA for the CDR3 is TGTGCCAGCAGCCTACAGCCTATTCCGGGAAACACCATATATTTT.

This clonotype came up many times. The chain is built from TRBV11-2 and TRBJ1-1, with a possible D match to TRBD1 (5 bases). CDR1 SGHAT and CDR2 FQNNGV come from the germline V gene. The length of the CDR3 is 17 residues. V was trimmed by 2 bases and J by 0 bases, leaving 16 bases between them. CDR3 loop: CASSLRQGFGVNTEAFF. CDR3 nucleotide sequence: TGTGCCAGCAGCTTACGGCAGGGCTTCGGCGTGAACACTGAAGCTTTCTTT.